Listed below are T cell receptor beta chains from one sample, sequenced in a study of T-cell memory formation after mild COVID-19. Each CDR3 protein is one row after TCRdb ran MiXCR on the 5' RACE reads. The table lists roughly 240,000 distinct CDR3 sequences, roughly 15% of them singletons. Material: PBMCs or a T cell subset sorted from them (not recorded which). Source of these receptors: a man between 18 and 29 years old who had mild COVID-19 (a few samples of this study predate the infection). Cell type and time point are not known. Both conserved end residues are part of each CDR3. A D gene is named only where the DNA matches it firmly. Some rows have no size entry. The others give once, few or many, or a class for an expanded clone.

TRBJ2-7 | TRBD1 | . | TRBV6-5 | CASSYRPPGQKNDYEQYF | TGTGCCAGCAGTTACCGTCCCCCGGGACAGAAAAACGACTACGAGCAGTACTTC
TRBJ1-2 | . | many | TRBV20-1 | CSADRGANGYTF | TGCAGTGCCGATAGGGGCGCGAATGGCTACACCTTC
TRBJ1-2 | . | many | TRBV12-3/TRBV12-4 | CASSWTEYGYTF | TGTGCCAGCAGTTGGACAGAATATGGCTACACCTTC
TRBJ1-1 | . | few | TRBV6-5 | CASSSMPGQANTEAFF | TGTGCCAGCAGTTCCATGCCGGGGCAAGCGAACACTGAAGCTTTCTTT
TRBJ1-4 | . | . | TRBV18 | CASSPDGINEKLFF | TGTGCCAGCTCACCTGACGGGATTAATGAAAAACTGTTTTTT
TRBJ1-5 | . | . | TRBV12-3/TRBV12-4 | CASSPPDSNRHQPQHF | TGTGCCAGCAGTCCTCCGGACAGTAATAGGCATCAGCCCCAGCATTTT
TRBJ2-2 | . | . | TRBV12-3/TRBV12-4 | CASGQSNTGELFF | TGTGCTAGTGGTCAATCGAACACCGGGGAGCTGTTTTTT
TRBJ1-2 | . | few | TRBV7-2 | CASSSQFLNTF | TGTGCCAGCAGCTCTCAGTTTCTAAACACCTTC
TRBJ2-3 | . | few | TRBV20-1 | CSASSEPTDTQYF | TGCAGTGCTAGTTCCGAGCCCACAGATACGCAGTATTTT
TRBJ1-2 | . | . | TRBV7-9 | CASSLDESYGYTF | TGTGCCAGCAGCTTAGACGAGAGCTATGGCTACACCTTC
TRBJ2-2 | TRBD1 | few | TRBV5-1 | CASSSGGTGHTGELFF | TGCGCCAGCAGCTCTGGGGGGACAGGACACACCGGGGAGCTGTTTTTT
TRBJ2-7 | TRBD2 | few | TRBV6-1 | CASIRAGGYEQYF | TGTGCCAGCATTCGGGCGGGGGGCTACGAGCAGTACTTC
TRBJ2-1 | TRBD1 | few | TRBV6-6 | CASSYRTGVDEQFF | TGTGCCAGCAGTTACCGGACAGGGGTCGATGAGCAGTTCTTC
TRBJ2-2 | . | few | TRBV27 | CASSLSLLGELFF | TGTGCCAGCAGTTTATCCCTGCTCGGGGAGCTGTTTTTT
TRBJ1-2 | . | few | TRBV5-1 | CASSATVSNYGYTF | TGCGCCAGCAGTGCAACAGTGTCTAACTATGGCTACACCTTC
TRBJ1-4 | . | . | TRBV16 | CASSRLREKLFF | TGTGCCAGCAGCCGACTACGTGAAAAACTGTTTTTT
TRBJ2-5 | . | . | TRBV12-3/TRBV12-4 | CASSRTETQYF | TGTGCCAGCAGCAGGACAGAGACCCAGTACTTC
TRBJ1-6 | . | . | TRBV20-1 | CSASTRYSPLHF | TGCAGTGCTAGCACCAGGTATTCACCCCTCCACTTT
TRBJ2-6 | . | . | TRBV7-6 | CASSWDENSGANVLTF | TGTGCCAGCAGCTGGGACGAAAACTCTGGGGCCAACGTCCTGACTTTC
TRBJ1-2 | TRBD1 | few | TRBV4-3 | CASSQDFAGGFYGYTF | TGCGCCAGCAGCCAAGATTTCGCAGGGGGCTTTTATGGCTACACCTTC
TRBJ1-2 | . | many | TRBV6-5 | CASRTPGGDDGYTF | TGTGCCAGCAGAACACCGGGGGGCGACGATGGCTACACCTTC
TRBJ2-5 | . | many | TRBV5-1 | CASSFDGSAEETQYF | TGCGCCAGCAGCTTCGACGGTTCGGCGGAAGAGACCCAGTACTTC
TRBJ2-5 | . | . | TRBV10-3 | CAISEPGQETQYF | TGTGCCATCAGTGAACCGGGCCAAGAGACCCAGTACTTC
TRBJ2-5 | TRBD2 | few | TRBV7-6 | CASSLGASGQLTQYF | TGTGCCAGCAGCTTAGGAGCTAGCGGTCAGCTTACCCAGTACTTC
TRBJ1-2 | . | many | TRBV5-1 | CASSLGTPEGGYTF | TGCGCCAGCAGCTTGGGGACCCCCGAGGGGGGCTACACCTTC
TRBJ1-1 | . | . | TRBV7-6 | CASSLGAGEAFF | TGTGCCAGCAGCTTAGGGGCAGGGGAAGCTTTCTTT
TRBJ2-1 | TRBD1 | few | TRBV19 | CASSDSTGTGQFF | TGTGCCAGTAGTGATTCCACCGGGACAGGTCAGTTCTTC
TRBJ2-3 | TRBD2 | few | TRBV6-2/TRBV6-3 | CASATSATFWDTQYF | TGTGCCAGTGCGACTAGCGCCACATTTTGGGATACGCAGTATTTT
TRBJ1-1 | . | once | TRBV15 | CATSRGGALTEAFF | TGTGCCACCAGCAGAGGGGGGGCACTGACTGAAGCTTTCTTT
TRBJ2-3 | . | few | TRBV20-1 | CSARDGASFGTQYF | TGCAGTGCTAGAGATGGGGCTAGCTTCGGTACGCAGTATTTT
TRBJ2-5 | . | . | TRBV7-8 | CASSKGPQETQYF | TGTGCCAGCAGCAAGGGGCCCCAAGAGACCCAGTACTTC
TRBJ1-3 | . | few | TRBV4-3 | CASSQDDSLRNTIYF | TGCGCCAGCAGCCAAGATGACTCCCTAAGGAACACCATATATTTT
TRBJ2-1 | . | . | TRBV6-1 | CASSEGRGGEQFF | TGTGCCAGCAGTGAAGGCAGGGGAGGCGAGCAGTTCTTC
TRBJ2-1 | TRBD2 | . | TRBV4-3 | CASSQEGRGSVDEQFF | TGCGCCAGCAGCCAAGAAGGGCGGGGGTCCGTAGATGAGCAGTTCTTC
TRBJ2-1 | . | . | TRBV7-6 | CASSVTGSHNEQFF | TGTGCCAGCAGCGTTACCGGGTCCCACAATGAGCAGTTCTTC
TRBJ1-1 | . | . | TRBV10-3 | CAISLNREGSGAFF | TGTGCCATCAGTCTAAACAGGGAAGGCTCCGGGGCTTTCTTT
TRBJ1-2 | . | . | TRBV12-3/TRBV12-4 | CASSSGEVYGYTF | TGTGCCAGCAGTTCGGGGGAGGTCTATGGCTACACCTTC
TRBJ2-1 | TRBD2 | . | TRBV20-1 | CSATLAGGLIYNEQFF | TGCAGTGCGACCCTAGCGGGGGGGTTGATCTACAATGAGCAGTTCTTC
TRBJ2-1 | TRBD2 | . | TRBV7-8 | CASNQLRDYNNEQFF | TGTGCCAGCAACCAACTCCGGGACTATAACAATGAGCAGTTCTTC
TRBJ2-7 | . | . | TRBV5-1 | CASSTQSPASYEQYF | TGCGCCAGCAGCACCCAGAGTCCCGCCTCCTACGAGCAGTACTTC
TRBJ1-2 | . | . | TRBV11-2 | CASSSDALNGGYTF | TGTGCCAGCAGCTCGGACGCATTAAACGGGGGCTACACCTTC
TRBJ1-1 | TRBD1 | . | TRBV7-8 | CASSPTGLENTEAFF | TGTGCCAGCAGCCCGACAGGGCTAGAGAACACTGAAGCTTTCTTT
TRBJ2-6 | . | . | TRBV10-3 | CAISDRGAPSGANVLTF | TGTGCCATCAGTGACAGGGGCGCACCCTCTGGGGCCAACGTCCTGACTTTC
TRBJ2-5 | . | . | TRBV7-2 | CASSSLVQETQYF | TGTGCCAGCAGCTCACTAGTCCAAGAGACCCAGTACTTC
TRBJ1-1 | . | . | TRBV28 | CASSRGGGTEAFF | TGTGCCAGCAGCCGAGGAGGGGGCACTGAAGCTTTCTTT
TRBJ2-1 | TRBD1 | . | TRBV9 | CASSVTGGSNEQFF | TGTGCCAGCAGCGTCACAGGGGGCTCCAATGAGCAGTTCTTC
TRBJ2-5 | TRBD1 | few | TRBV6-6 | CASSGTGGETQYF | TGTGCCAGCAGCGGGACAGGGGGAGAGACCCAGTACTTC
TRBJ1-2 | . | . | TRBV7-2 | CASSPTRTAGGYTF | TGTGCCAGCAGCCCTACCCGGACAGCGGGGGGCTACACCTTC
TRBJ1-3 | . | few | TRBV9 | CASSVWANPGNTIYF | TGTGCCAGCAGCGTTTGGGCGAACCCTGGAAACACCATATATTTT
TRBJ1-2 | TRBD1 | few | TRBV5-1 | CASSAFTGGSGYGYTF | TGCGCCAGCAGCGCGTTCACAGGGGGAAGTGGCTATGGCTACACCTTC
TRBJ2-1 | . | few | TRBV7-2 | CASSPRVGTNEQFF | TGTGCCAGCAGCCCTAGAGTGGGAACCAATGAGCAGTTCTTC
TRBJ1-3 | . | few | TRBV7-8 | CASSPHRPYSGNTIYF | TGTGCCAGCAGCCCCCACAGGCCATACTCTGGAAACACCATATATTTT
TRBJ1-4 | . | few | TRBV9 | CASSVGTTNEKLFF | TGTGCCAGCAGCGTCGGTACAACTAATGAAAAACTGTTTTTT
TRBJ1-2 | . | . | TRBV27 | CASSLNSHYGYTF | TGTGCCAGCAGTTTGAACAGCCACTATGGCTACACCTTC
TRBJ2-5 | . | many | TRBV7-9 | CASSPMGGYQETQYF | TGTGCCAGCAGCCCGATGGGGGGCTATCAAGAGACCCAGTACTTC
TRBJ2-3 | . | . | TRBV5-1 | CASSSSRDGQQYF | TGCGCCAGCAGCTCGTCGAGGGACGGCCAGCAGTATTTT
TRBJ2-2 | . | . | TRBV12-5 | CASGPDRSTGELFF | TGTGCTAGTGGTCCTGACAGATCCACCGGGGAGCTGTTTTTT
TRBJ1-1 | TRBD1 | few | TRBV12-3/TRBV12-4 | CASRTQGAGTEAFF | TGTGCCAGCAGGACCCAGGGGGCCGGAACTGAAGCTTTCTTT
TRBJ2-5 | . | few | TRBV12-3/TRBV12-4 | CASSPGLIQETQYF | TGTGCCAGCAGCCCTGGACTAATCCAAGAGACCCAGTACTTC
TRBJ2-7 | . | . | TRBV10-1 | CASSVGGRSYEQYF | TGCGCCAGCAGTGTTGGGGGCCGCTCCTACGAGCAGTACTTC